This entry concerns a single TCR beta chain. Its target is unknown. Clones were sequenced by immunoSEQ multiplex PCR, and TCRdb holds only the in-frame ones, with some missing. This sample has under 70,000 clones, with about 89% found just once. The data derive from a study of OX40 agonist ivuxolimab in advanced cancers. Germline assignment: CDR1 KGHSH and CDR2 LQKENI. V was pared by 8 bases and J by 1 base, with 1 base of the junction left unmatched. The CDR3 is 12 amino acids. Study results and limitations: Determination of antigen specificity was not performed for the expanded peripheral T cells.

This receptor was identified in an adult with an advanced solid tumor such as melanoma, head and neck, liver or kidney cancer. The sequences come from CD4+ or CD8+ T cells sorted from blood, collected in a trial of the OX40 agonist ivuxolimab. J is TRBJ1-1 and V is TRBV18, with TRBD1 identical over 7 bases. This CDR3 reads CASGDRNTEAFF. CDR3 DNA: TGTGCCAGCGGGGACAGGAACACTGAAGCTTTCTTT.